This T cell receptor beta chain was found in a study of cytomegalovirus exposure and HLA in healthy donors (dated by TCRdb to about 2017). With regard to the full study: An earlier analysis of more than 550 of the donors reported about 280 Gb of sequence data and 117 million unique TCR beta sequences obtained from 180 million or so T cells. About 330 gigabases of sequencing data and 91 million or so unique TCR sequences made up an early release that covered several hundred HLA-typed donors. Every discovery cohort repertoire had been produced on one sequencing platform. Because of strong linkage in the cohort, five DR-DQ haplotypes were treated as single units for association and clustering. On average, about 200,000 unique TCR beta nucleotide sequences were sequenced per donor among 300 to 500 genotyped donors of the cohort, with roughly 18% of those sequences being non-productive. In the later analysis, no new phenotypic data were used to find candidate immune exposures; instead, reliance was placed on TCR beta sequences and their occurrence across donors. The T cell repertoires of under 750 subjects were profiled by immunosequencing and related to cytomegalovirus serostatus. To predict cytomegalovirus infection status, the study brought together high-throughput TCR immunosequencing, statistical association of individual TCRs with disease status, and machine learning. Donor age, sex, ethnicity and CMV serostatus were compiled together with the repertoire data. To study patterns of TCR occurrence, a later analysis re-analyzed previously published TCR beta repertoires from under 750 donors and added high-resolution HLA genotyping. Typing coverage varied by locus: about 620-640 donors for A, B, C, DRB1 and DQB1; more than 500 for DQA1; about 600 for DPA1; approximately 490 for DPB1. The study aimed to test whether signatures of past pathogen exposure could be identified by cataloging public T cell receptors. The genetic ancestry cluster associated with self-reported Caucasian donors included 80% to 90% of the roughly 390 genotyped donors. Genome-wide SNP genotypes for about 65% of the roughly 700 donors were used in a later genetic analysis, which treated that subset as a discovery cohort. HLA typing covered class I and class II loci at four-digit resolution. Along with the approximately 700-subject first cohort, a separate validation cohort of some 130 different subjects was used. An earlier analysis of 500 to 750 of the donors applied high-throughput TCR beta sequencing to assess whether each TCR beta V gene segment acted as functional or pseudogenic. Study-level results and caveats: This cohort had only TCR beta chains sequenced, and the lack of alpha or paired-chain data limited which features could be detected. In a later genetic analysis, fewer N-insertions in productive TCRs were reported among donors in an Asian-associated ancestry cluster than the 666-donor mean. The earlier analysis of nearly 600 of the donors excluded some 15 rarely observed V segments, including chromosome 9 orphons, because counts were too low. The presence/absence analyses assumed that sequencing depth was roughly uniform across donors, and that assumption may not be true. A cluster of highly shared sequence variants was judged likely to be a technical artifact of the sequencing pipeline. In vitro tests confirmed that a few of the cytomegalovirus-associated TCR beta chains recognize cytomegalovirus antigens. Most TCR sequences were seen in very few donors, while some public TCRs were found in many individuals. Assigning TCR associations to individual alleles was difficult when HLA alleles, especially DR and DQ, strongly co-occurred. A later analysis found that HLA-associated TCR beta chains were more clonally expanded and had lower generation probabilities than equally common non-associated chains. HLA typing was unavailable for some donors at each locus, so association tests used only the typed subset. A further reported finding was that TCR beta sequences accurately predicted the HLA-A and HLA-B alleles for most subjects in the first cohort. Linkage disequilibrium might explain the correlated functional status among segregating V segments, but an unknown experimental factor could not be ruled out. In a later analysis, 16,951 TCR beta sequences were associated with specific HLA alleles at a false discovery rate of 0.05. In a later genetic analysis, a missense DCLRE1C variant was associated with V-gene and J-gene trimming of TCR beta chains, and the association was replicated in an independent cohort. Because the 87-base-pair reads could not distinguish some IMGT-functional V segments, including TRBV6-2 and TRBV6-3, those segments were excluded. According to the authors, the approach could potentially be generalized to other disease states and immunological phenotypes. Several of the top co-occurrence clusters appeared to be linked to parvovirus B19, influenza, CMV and Epstein-Barr virus, according to a later analysis. An earlier analysis of some 560 of the donors showed that most TCR beta V segments appeared in productive rearrangements either about 87% or about 30% of the time, which broadly matched IMGT annotations. Cytomegalovirus status was reported to be diagnosed by the classifier with high specificity and sensitivity in both the original and validation cohorts. According to a later analysis, most CMV-associated TCR beta chains appeared to be HLA-restricted, and the HLA associations seemed to be driven largely by CMV exposure. The only immune exposure information available for the cohort was CMV serostatus. A total of 150 to 200 TCR beta chains were listed by the study as associated with cytomegalovirus. In a later analysis, TCR association rates were found to vary across HLA loci, with the most associated TCRs seen for DRB1 alleles and the fewest for HLA-C alleles.

In total, roughly 670 healthy bone marrow donors made up the cohort. All cohort members were sampled while nominally healthy, although unrecorded immune exposures were likely present. The donor was CMV seronegative and belonged to the group of more than 300 seronegative cohort members. A peripheral blood sample was collected from each donor, and TCR beta sequencing was performed on peripheral blood mononuclear cells. The Qiagen DNeasy Blood Extraction Kit was used to extract genomic DNA from the blood cell samples. Library preparation employed the immunoSEQ multiplex PCR assay. For the multiplex PCR, a mixture combining 60 forward primers for TCR Vbeta segments and 13 reverse primers for TCR Jbeta segments was used. The CDR3 region of rearranged TCR beta genes was amplified from genomic DNA by a multiplex PCR assay. The Illumina HiSeq System was used to sequence the amplified TCR beta libraries as 87-base-pair reads. The authors' pipeline ran thus. A later analysis counted 65 million to 90 million unique TCR beta chains across the 550 to 750 repertoires, and about 10 million of these chains were shared by at least two donors. A nearest-neighbor algorithm error-corrected the raw reads and collapsed the reads into unique sequences, merging closely related sequences to remove PCR and sequencing errors. Alignment of CDR3 sequences to IMGT reference sequences was used to assign V, D and J gene segments. For a sequence to be retained, at least a six-nucleotide match to both a V gene segment and a J gene segment was required. Rearrangements were classified as productive when the CDR3 lacked stop codons and remained in frame with V and J, and all other rearrangements were classified as non-productive. CDR3 was defined according to IMGT convention as the region running from the second conserved V-encoded cysteine to the conserved J-encoded phenylalanine. The earlier analysis of 500 to 650 of the donors excluded any sequence lacking an unambiguous match to a single V gene segment. In an earlier analysis of 587 of the donors, V segments were called functional above 56.7% productive rearrangements and were called segregating when the between-donor standard deviation exceeded 5%. A statistical classification framework was built to diagnose cytomegalovirus status from the catalog of TCR beta chain sequences. In a later analysis, TCR nucleotide sequences were compared against IMGT/GENE-DB human TR gene sequences so that V and J genes could be assigned. In a later analysis, CDR3 sequences and most-parsimonious VDJ recombination scenarios were assigned using the TCRdist pipeline. In a later analysis, every TCR beta chain was defined by the combination of its CDR3 amino acid sequence and its V-gene family, and reads without a unique V-gene family were dropped. A later analysis removed 450 to 600 highly shared, low-generation-probability nucleotide sequences to deal with suspected cross-contamination and a sequencing artifact. For each public chain, a later analysis derived a clonal expansion index from normalized ranks of inferred template counts within each repertoire. Generation probabilities in a later analysis came from a VDJ recombination model fitted to out-of-frame rearrangements, and those results were checked against IGoR. Hypergeometric tests were used in a later analysis to score TCR-TCR, TCR-HLA and TCR-CMV co-occurrence, with a repertoire-size bias correction applied to the TCR pairs. To estimate false discovery rates, a later analysis permuted the HLA or CMV assignments 20 times. In a later analysis, co-occurring TCRs were grouped using DBSCAN, and TCRdist sequence similarity was added for clustering within HLA-allele-positive subsets. Repertoires with fewer than 30,000 or more than 120,000 public chains, plus five repertoires with anomalous nucleotide sharing, were excluded from co-occurrence clustering. What TCRdb holds here is the immuneACCESS table cut down to in-frame rearrangements. Part of the clones is not present; checked against another copy, under half of the missing clones reflect an unresolved V gene, and the others are unexplained. D and trimming were read from the DNA, whereas the V and J calls and clone size are those reported in that table. The sample table records around 150,000 clones; 70% to 80% of these occur just once. Jointly, the top ten make up 2.2% of the sample.

About this clone itself: Its antigen is unknown. No base quality values were provided; no much bigger clone lies one nucleotide off.

CDR1 SQVTM and CDR2 ANQGSEA are derived from the germline V gene. Ends trimmed: V by 3 bases, J by 6 bases; bases unmatched to a gene: 7. Including cysteine and phenylalanine, the CDR3 has 13 amino acids. Here the CDR3 DNA is all that survives: 39 bases in frame from base 1. The sequenced material came from PBMCs. This sequence was found in a man between 25 and 39 years old in good health and CMV-seronegative. The chain joins TRBV29-1 to TRBJ2-7; 8 middle bases align to TRBD2. DNA sequence: TGCAGCGTTGACACACGGGAGGGCAGCGAGCAGTACTTC. Its protein product is CSVDTREGSEQYF.